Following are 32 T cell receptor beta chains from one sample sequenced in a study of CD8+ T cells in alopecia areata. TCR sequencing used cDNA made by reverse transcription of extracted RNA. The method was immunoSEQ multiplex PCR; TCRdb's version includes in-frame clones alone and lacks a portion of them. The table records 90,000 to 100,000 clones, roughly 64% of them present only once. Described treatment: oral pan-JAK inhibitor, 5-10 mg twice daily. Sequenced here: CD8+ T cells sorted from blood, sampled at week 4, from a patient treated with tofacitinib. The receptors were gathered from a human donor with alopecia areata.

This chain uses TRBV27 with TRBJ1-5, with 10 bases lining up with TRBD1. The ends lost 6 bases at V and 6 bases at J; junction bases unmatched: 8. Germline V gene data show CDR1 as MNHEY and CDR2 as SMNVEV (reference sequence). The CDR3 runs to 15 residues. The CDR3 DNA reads TGTGCCAGCAGCCCGGGACAGGGGACGTCTCAGCCCCAGCATTTT. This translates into CASSPGQGTSQPQHF.

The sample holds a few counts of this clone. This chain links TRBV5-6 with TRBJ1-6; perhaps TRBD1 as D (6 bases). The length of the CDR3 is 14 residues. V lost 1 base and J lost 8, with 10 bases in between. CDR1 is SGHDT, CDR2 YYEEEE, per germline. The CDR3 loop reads CASSLFGQHSPLHF. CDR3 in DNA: TGTGCCAGCAGCTTGTTTGGACAGCATTCACCCCTCCACTTT.

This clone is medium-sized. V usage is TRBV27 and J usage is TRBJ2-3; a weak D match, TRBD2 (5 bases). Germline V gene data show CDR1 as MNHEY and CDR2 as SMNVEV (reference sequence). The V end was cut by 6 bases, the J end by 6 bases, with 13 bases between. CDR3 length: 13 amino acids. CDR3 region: CASRFLTGDTQYF. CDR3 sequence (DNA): TGTGCCAGCAGATTTCTCACGGGGGATACGCAGTATTTT.

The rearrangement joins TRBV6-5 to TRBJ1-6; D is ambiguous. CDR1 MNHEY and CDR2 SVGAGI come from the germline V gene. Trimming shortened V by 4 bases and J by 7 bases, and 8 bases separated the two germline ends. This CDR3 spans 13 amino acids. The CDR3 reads CASSSGGNSPLHF. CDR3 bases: TGTGCCAGCAGTTCAGGAGGGAATTCACCCCTCCACTTT.

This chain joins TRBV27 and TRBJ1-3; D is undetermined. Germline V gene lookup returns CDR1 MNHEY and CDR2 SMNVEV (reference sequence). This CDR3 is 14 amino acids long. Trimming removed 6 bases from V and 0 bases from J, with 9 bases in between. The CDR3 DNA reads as TGTGCCAGCAGCTTTAGAACCTCTGGAAACACCATATATTTT. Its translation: CASSFRTSGNTIYF.

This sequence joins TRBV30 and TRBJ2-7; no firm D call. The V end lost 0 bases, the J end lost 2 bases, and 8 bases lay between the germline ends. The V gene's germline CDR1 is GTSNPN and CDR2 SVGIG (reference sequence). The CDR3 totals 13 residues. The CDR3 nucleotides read TGTGCCTGGAGTGTGGGGTCCCCCTACGAGCAGTACTTC. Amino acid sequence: CAWSVGSPYEQYF.

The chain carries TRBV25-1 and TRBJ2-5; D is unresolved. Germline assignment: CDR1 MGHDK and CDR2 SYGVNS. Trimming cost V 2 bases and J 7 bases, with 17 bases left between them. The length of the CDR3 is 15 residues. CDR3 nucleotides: TGTGCCAGCAGTGAAGGATCGGGTCTCTACGGGACCCAGTACTTC. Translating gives CASSEGSGLYGTQYF.

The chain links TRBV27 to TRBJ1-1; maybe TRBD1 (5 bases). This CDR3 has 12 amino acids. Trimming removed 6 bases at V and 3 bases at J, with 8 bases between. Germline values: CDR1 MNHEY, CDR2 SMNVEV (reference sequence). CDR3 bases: TGTGCCAGCAGGGGGGTTTACACTGAAGCTTTCTTT. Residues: CASRGVYTEAFF.

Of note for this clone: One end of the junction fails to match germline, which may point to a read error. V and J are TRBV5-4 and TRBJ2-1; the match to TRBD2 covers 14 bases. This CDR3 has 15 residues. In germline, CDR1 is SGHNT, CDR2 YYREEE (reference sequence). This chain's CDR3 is CASSSGLAGGGEQFF. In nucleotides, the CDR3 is TGCGCCAGCAGCTCCGGACTAGCGGGAGGTGGTGAGCAGTTCTTC.

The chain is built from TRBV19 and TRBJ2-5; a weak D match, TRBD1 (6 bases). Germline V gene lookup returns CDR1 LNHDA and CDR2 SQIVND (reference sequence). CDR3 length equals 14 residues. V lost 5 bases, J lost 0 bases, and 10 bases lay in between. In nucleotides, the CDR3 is TGTGCCAGTAGTCTGACAGGACACCAAGAGACCCAGTACTTC. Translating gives CASSLTGHQETQYF.

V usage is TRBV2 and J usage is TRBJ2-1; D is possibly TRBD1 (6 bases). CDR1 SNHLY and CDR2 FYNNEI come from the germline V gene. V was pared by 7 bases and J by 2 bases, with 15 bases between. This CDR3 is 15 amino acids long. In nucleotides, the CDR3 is TGTGCCAGCACCCAGCGGACAGCCGCCTACAATGAGCAGTTCTTC. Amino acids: CASTQRTAAYNEQFF.

The CDR3 is CASSDGAKNIQYF. CDR3 coding DNA: TGTGCCAGCAGCGACGGAGCCAAAAACATTCAGTACTTC. This chain links TRBV9 with TRBJ2-4; unclear D gene. The V gene's germline CDR1 is SGDLS and CDR2 YYNGEE. The length of the CDR3 is 13 residues. V was shortened by 3 bases and J by 0 bases, with 4 bases between the two germline ends.

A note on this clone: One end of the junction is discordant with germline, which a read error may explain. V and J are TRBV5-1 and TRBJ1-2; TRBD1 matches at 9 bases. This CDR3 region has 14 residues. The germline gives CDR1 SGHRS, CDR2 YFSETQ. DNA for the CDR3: TGCGCCAGCACCTTGGGACAGGGTATTGGTGGCTACACCTTC. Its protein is CASTLGQGIGGYTF.

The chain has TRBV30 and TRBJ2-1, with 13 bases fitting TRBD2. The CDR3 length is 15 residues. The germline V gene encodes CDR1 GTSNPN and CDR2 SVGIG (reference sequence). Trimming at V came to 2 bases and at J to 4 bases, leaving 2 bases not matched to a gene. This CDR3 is CAWSLLAGGYNEQFF. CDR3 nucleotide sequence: TGTGCCTGGAGTTTACTAGCGGGAGGGTACAATGAGCAGTTCTTC.

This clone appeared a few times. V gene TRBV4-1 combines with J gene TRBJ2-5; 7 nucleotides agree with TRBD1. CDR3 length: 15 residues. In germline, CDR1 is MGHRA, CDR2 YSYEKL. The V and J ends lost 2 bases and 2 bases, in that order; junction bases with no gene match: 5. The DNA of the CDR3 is TGCGCCAGCAGCCAAAGGACAGGAAGTCAAGAGACCCAGTACTTC. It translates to CASSQRTGSQETQYF.

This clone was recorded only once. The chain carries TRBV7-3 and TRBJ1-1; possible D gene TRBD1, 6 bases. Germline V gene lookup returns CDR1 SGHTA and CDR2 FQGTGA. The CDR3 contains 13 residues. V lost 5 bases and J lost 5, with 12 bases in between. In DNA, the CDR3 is TGTGCCAGCAGCCCAGGGGTCTGGACTGAAGCTTTCTTT. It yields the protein CASSPGVWTEAFF.

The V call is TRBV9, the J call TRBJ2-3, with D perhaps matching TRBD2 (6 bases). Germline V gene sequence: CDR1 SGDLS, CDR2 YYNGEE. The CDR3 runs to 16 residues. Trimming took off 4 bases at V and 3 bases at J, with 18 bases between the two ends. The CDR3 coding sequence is TGTGCCAGCAGCCTTGACTTTGGGGGGTGGACAGATACGCAGTATTTT. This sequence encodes CASSLDFGGWTDTQYF.

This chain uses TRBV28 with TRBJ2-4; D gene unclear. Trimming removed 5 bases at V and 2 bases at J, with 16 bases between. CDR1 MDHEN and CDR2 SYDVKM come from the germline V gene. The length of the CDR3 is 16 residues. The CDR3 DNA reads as TGTGCCAGCAGTCCTGAGGTCCGACTGACCAAAAACATTCAGTACTTC. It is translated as CASSPEVRLTKNIQYF.

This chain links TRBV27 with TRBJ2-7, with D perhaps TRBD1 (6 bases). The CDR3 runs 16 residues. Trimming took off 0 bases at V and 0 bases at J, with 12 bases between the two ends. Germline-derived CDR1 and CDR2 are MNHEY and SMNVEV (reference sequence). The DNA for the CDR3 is TGTGCCAGCAGTTTATCGATTGGGGGCTTCTCCTACGAGCAGTACTTC. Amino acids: CASSLSIGGFSYEQYF.

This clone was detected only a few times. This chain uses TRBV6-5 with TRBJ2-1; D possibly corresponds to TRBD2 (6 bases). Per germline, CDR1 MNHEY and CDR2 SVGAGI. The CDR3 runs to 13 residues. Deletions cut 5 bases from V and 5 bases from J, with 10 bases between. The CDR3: CASSIAENNEQFF. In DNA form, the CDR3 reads TGTGCCAGCAGTATAGCGGAAAACAATGAGCAGTTCTTC.

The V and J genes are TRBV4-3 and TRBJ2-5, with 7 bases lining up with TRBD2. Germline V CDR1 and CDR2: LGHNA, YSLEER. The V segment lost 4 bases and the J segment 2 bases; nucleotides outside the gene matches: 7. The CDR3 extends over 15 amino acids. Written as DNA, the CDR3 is TGCGCCAGCAGCCCCTCTACCGGGGGGCAAGAGACCCAGTACTTC. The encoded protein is CASSPSTGGQETQYF.

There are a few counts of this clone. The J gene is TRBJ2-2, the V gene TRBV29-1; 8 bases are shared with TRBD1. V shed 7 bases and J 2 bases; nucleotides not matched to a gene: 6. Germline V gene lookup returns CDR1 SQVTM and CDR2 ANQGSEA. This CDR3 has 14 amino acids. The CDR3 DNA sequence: TGCAGCGCAGGGGGGACAGGCAACACCGGGGAGCTGTTTTTT. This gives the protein CSAGGTGNTGELFF.

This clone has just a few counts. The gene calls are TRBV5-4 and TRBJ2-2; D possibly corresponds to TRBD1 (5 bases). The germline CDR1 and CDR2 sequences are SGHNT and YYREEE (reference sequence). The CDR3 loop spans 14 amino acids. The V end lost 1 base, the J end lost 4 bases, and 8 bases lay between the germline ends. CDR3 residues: CASSLTGVTGELFF. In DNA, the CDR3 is TGTGCCAGCAGCTTGACAGGTGTCACCGGGGAGCTGTTTTTT.

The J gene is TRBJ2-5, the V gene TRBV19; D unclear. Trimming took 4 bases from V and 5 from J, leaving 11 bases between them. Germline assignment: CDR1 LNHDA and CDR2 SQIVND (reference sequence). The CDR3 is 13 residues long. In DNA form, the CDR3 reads TGTGCCAGTAGTACCTCTACGGGCGAGACCCAGTACTTC. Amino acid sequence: CASSTSTGETQYF.

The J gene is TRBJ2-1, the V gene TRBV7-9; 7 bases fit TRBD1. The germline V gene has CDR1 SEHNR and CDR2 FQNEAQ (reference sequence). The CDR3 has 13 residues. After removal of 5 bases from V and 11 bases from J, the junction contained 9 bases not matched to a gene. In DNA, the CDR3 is TGTGCCAGCAGCCAGAGACAGGGAATCAAGCAGTTCTTC. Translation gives CASSQRQGIKQFF.

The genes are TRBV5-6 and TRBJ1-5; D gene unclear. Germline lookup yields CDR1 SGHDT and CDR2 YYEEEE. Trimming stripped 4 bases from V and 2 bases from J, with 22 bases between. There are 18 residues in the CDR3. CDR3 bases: TGTGCCAGCAGCCCCATTTTCTGGGAGAGGTATTGCAATCAGCCCCAGCATTTT. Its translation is CASSPIFWERYCNQPQHF.

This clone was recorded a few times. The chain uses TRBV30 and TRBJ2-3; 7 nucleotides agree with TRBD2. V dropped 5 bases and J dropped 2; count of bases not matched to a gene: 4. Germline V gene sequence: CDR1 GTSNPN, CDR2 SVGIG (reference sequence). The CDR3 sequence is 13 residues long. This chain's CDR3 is CAWASGFTDTQYF. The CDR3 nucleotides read TGTGCCTGGGCTAGCGGATTCACAGATACGCAGTATTTT.

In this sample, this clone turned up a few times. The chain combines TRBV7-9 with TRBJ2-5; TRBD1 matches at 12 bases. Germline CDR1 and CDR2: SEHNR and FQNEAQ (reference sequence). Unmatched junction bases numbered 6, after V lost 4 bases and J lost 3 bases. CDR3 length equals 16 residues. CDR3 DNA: TGTGCCAGCAGCTCCCGGGACAGGGGGCCCGAAGAGACCCAGTACTTC. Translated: CASSSRDRGPEETQYF.

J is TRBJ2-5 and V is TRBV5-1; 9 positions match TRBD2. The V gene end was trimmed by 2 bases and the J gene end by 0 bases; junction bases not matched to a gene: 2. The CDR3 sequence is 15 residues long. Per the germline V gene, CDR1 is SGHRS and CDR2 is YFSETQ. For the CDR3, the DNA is TGCGCCAGCAGCTTCCTAGCGGGGTACCAAGAGACCCAGTACTTC. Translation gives CASSFLAGYQETQYF. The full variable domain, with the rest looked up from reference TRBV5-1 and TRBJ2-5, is KAGVTQTPRYLIKTRGQQVTLSCSPISGHRSVSWYQQTPGQGLQFLFEYFSETQRNKGNFPGRFSGRQFSNSRSEMNVSTLELGDSALYLCASSFLAGYQETQYFGPGTRLLVL.

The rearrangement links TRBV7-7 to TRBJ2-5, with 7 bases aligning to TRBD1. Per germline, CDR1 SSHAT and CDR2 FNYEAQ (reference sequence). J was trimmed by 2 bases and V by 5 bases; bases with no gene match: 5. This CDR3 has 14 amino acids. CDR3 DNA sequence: TGTGCCAGCAGCATGGGACAGACACAAGAGACCCAGTACTTC. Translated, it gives CASSMGQTQETQYF.

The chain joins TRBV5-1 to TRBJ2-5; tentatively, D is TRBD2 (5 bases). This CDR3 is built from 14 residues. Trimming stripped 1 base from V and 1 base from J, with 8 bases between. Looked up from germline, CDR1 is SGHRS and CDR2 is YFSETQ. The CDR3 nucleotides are TGCGCCAGCAGCTTGAGGGAGCCCCAAGAGACCCAGTACTTC. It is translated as CASSLREPQETQYF. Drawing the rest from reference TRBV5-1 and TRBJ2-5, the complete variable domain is KAGVTQTPRYLIKTRGQQVTLSCSPISGHRSVSWYQQTPGQGLQFLFEYFSETQRNKGNFPGRFSGRQFSNSRSEMNVSTLELGDSALYLCASSLREPQETQYFGPGTRLLVL.

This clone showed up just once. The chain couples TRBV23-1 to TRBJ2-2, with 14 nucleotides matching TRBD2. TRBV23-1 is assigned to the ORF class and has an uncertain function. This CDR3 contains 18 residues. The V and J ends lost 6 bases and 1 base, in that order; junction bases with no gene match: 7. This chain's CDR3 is CASSQRLAGGKNTGELFF. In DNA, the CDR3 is TGCGCCAGCAGCCAAAGACTAGCGGGAGGGAAGAACACCGGGGAGCTGTTTTTT.